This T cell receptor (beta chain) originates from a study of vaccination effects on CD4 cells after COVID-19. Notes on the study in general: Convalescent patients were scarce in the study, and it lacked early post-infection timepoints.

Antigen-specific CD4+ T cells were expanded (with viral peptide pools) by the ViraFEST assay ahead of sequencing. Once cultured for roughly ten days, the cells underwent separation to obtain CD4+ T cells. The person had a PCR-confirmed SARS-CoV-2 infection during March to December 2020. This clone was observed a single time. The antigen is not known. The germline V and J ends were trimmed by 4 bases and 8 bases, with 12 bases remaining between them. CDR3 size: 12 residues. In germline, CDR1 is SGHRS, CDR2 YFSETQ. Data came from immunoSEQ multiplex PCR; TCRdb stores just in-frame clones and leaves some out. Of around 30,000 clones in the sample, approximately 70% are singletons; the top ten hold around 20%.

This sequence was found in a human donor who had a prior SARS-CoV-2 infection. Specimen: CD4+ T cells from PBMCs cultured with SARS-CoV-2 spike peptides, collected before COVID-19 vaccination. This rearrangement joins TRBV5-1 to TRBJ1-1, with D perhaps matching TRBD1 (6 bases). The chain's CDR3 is CASSTLGGEAFF. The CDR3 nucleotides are TGCGCCAGCAGCACCTTAGGGGGGGAAGCTTTCTTT.